The entry below gives a single T cell receptor beta chain sequence along with its context. Its antigen specificity is not known. It has no much larger one-base neighbor in the sample; base qualities were not kept. The data were obtained in a study of blood T cell repertoires in COVID-19 (dated by TCRdb to about 2020). About the study as a whole: Samples covering the acute and convalescent phases of COVID-19 were provided by collaborators in the United States, Italy and Spain. The material from the prospective study consisted of cDNA or gDNA derived from T cells, B-cell-depleted T cells, or PBMCs. Deeply sampled blood TCRbeta repertoires from subjects exposed to, actively infected with, or recovered from COVID-19 were included in the dataset. The repertoires were released in a freely available public database intended as a resource for research on the immune response to SARS-CoV-2. Samples came from the ongoing ImmuneRACE study (first 160 participants) plus 1,254 subjects from 6 global collaborators. Nearly every sample came with metadata listing a de-identified subject ID, COVID-19 status, age in years and sex. Where available, HLA class I and class II types were obtained from metadata supplied by the sample provider rather than from assay-based typing.

The collaborating institutions used their own protocols to collect whole blood in K2EDTA tubes. For TCRbeta analysis, collaborators shipped samples in one of three forms: frozen whole blood, isolated PBMCs, or DNA extracted from either of those sample types. The CDR3 goes from the cysteine to the phenylalanine over 15 residues. Only the CDR3 part of the read is kept: 45 bases, read in frame from the first base. Unmatched junction bases come to 4, with V trimmed by 4 bases and J by 7 bases. The germline V gene sets CDR1 to SGHRS and CDR2 to YFSETQ. Paper-wide results and their limitations: The amount of clinical and demographic metadata varied by source and participant and was provided uncurated.

TCRbeta CDR3 regions were amplified from genomic DNA using the immunoSEQ Assay, a bias-controlled multiplex PCR. From the authors' description of their analysis: Within the assay, amplification of reference gene primers was used to estimate how many nucleated cells each sample contained. To quantify the absolute abundance of each unique TCRbeta CDR3 rearrangement, sequence reads were collapsed and filtered. For each sample, productive Simpson clonality was calculated as the square root of Simpson's diversity index across productive rearrangements. This immuneACCESS table, as held by TCRdb, lists in-frame sequences with V and J called but not all clones. Of the missing ones, under half trace to an unresolved V gene in checked studies; the others have no known cause. V and J calls and clone size are as listed in that table; D and trimming were resolved from the DNA. The sample table shows some 250,000 clones, and about 73% are seen once. Over 3% of the sample belongs to the ten largest clones.

Recombination connected TRBV5-1 to TRBJ1-6, with 11 bases aligning to TRBD1. The receptor was derived from an elderly woman with acute or convalescent COVID-19. Source material: peripheral blood. The CDR3 protein is CASSVGTGGNSPLHF. The nucleotide sequence is TGCGCCAGCAGCGTAGGGACAGGGGGAAATTCACCCCTCCACTTT.